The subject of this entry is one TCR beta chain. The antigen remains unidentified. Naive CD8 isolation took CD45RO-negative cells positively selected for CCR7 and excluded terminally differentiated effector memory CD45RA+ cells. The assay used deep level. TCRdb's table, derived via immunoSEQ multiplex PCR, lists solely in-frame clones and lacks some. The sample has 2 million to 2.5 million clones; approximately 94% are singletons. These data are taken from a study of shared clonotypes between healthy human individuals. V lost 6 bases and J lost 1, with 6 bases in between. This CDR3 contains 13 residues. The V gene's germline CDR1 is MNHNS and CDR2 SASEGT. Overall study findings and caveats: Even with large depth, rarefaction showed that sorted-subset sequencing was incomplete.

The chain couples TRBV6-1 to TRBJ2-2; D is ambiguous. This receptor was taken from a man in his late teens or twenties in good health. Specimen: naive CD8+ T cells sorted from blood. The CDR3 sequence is CASSTGNTGELFF. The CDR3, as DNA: TGTGCCAGCAGCACGGGGAACACCGGGGAGCTGTTTTTT.